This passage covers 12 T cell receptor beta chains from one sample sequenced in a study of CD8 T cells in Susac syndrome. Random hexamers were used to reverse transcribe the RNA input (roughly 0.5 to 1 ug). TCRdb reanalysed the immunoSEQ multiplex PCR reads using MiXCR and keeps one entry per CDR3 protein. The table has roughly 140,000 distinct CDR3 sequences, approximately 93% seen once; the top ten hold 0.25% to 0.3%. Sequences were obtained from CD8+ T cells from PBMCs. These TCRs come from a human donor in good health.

The CDR3 loop is CASSIQGLGTEAFF. The CDR3 coding sequence is TGTGCCAGCAGTATACAGGGGCTTGGCACTGAAGCTTTCTTT. This chain joins TRBV27 and TRBJ1-1; 7 bases line up with TRBD1. Trimming cost V 5 bases and J 4 bases; bases outside gene matches: 7. Germline V gene lookup returns CDR1 MNHEY and CDR2 SMNVEV (reference sequence). This CDR3 is 14 amino acids long.

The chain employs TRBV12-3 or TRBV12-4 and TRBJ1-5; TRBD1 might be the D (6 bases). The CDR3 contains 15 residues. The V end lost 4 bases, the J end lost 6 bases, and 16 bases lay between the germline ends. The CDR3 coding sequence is TGTGCCAGCAGTTCGATACAGGGTGTGGGTCAGCCCCAGCATTTT. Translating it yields CASSSIQGVGQPQHF.

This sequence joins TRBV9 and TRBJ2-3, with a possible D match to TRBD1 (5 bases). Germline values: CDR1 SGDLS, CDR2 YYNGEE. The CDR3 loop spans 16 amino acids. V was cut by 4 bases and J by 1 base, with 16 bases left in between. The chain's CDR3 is CASSPFDSSRTDTQYF. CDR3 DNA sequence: TGTGCCAGCAGCCCCTTCGACAGTTCGCGCACAGATACGCAGTATTTT.

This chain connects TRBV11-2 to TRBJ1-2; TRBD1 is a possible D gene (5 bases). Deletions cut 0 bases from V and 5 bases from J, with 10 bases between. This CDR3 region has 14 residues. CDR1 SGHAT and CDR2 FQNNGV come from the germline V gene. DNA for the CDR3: TGTGCCAGCAGCTTAGATGGGGGGTGGTATGGCTACACCTTC. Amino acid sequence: CASSLDGGWYGYTF.

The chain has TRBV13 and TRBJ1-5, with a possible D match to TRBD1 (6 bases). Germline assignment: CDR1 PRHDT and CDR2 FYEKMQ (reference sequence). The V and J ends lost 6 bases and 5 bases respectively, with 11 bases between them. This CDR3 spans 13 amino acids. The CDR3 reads CASSTGTHQPQHF. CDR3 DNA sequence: TGTGCCAGCAGTACAGGGACTCATCAGCCCCAGCATTTT. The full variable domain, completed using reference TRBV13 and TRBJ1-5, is AAGVIQSPRHLIKEKRETATLKCYPIPRHDTVYWYQQGPGQDPQFLISFYEKMQSDKGSIPDRFSAQQFSDYHSELNMSSLELGDSALYFCASSTGTHQPQHFGDGTRLSIL.

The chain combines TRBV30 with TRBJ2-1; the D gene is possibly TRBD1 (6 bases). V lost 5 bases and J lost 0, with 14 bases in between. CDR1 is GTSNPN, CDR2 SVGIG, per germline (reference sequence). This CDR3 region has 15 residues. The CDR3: CAWERTASSYNEQFF. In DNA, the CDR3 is TGTGCCTGGGAGCGGACAGCTAGCTCCTACAATGAGCAGTTCTTC.

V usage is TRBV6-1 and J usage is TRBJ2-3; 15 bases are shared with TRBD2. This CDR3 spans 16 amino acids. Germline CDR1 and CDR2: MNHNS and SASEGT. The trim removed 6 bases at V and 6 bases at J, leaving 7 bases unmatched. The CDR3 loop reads CASRPGLAGGVDTQYF. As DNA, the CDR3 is TGTGCCAGCAGGCCCGGACTAGCGGGAGGGGTGGATACGCAGTATTTT.

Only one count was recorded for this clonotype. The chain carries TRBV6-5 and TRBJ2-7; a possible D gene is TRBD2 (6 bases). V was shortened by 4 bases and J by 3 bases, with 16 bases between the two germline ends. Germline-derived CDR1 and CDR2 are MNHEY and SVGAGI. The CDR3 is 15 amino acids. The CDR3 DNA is TGTGCCAGCAGTTCTGGCCTAGCGAGGTTCTACGAGCAGTACTTC. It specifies CASSSGLARFYEQYF.

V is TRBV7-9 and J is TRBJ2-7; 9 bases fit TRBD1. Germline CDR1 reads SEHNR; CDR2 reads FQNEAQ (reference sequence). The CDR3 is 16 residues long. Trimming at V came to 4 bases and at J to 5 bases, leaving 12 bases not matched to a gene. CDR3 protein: CASSSYPGQGWDEQYF. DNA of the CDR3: TGTGCCAGCAGCTCATACCCGGGACAGGGTTGGGACGAGCAGTACTTC.

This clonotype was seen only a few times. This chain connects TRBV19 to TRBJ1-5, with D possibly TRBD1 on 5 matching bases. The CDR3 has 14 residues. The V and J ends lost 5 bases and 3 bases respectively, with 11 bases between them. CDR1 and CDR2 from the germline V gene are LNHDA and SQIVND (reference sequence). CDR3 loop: CASSPQGLNQPQHF. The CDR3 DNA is TGTGCCAGTAGTCCTCAGGGCCTCAATCAGCCCCAGCATTTT.

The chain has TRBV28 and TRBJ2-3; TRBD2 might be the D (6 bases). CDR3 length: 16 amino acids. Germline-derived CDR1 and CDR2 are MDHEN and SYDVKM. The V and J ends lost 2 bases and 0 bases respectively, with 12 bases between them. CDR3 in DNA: TGTGCCAGCAGTTTAGCGGGAATAACTAGCACAGATACGCAGTATTTT. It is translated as CASSLAGITSTDTQYF.

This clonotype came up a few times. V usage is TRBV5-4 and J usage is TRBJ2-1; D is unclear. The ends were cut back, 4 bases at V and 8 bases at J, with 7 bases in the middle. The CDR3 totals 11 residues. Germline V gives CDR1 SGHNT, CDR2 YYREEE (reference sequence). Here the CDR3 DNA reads TGTGCCAGCAGCCCCGGCCATGAGCAGTTCTTC. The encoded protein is CASSPGHEQFF.